A single sample gave rise to the 2 T cell receptor beta chains below, sequenced in a study of T cells in Graves' hyperthyroidism and ophthalmopathy. What was amplified from RNA transcripts were TCR beta CDR3 regions. TCR CDR3 underwent first-round RT-PCR with the HTBI primer set. TCRdb reprocessed the multiplex PCR reads with MiXCR, giving one entry per CDR3 protein. The table includes about 400,000 distinct CDR3 sequences, 11% to 15% detected once. Input material: blood. The receptors here all came from a man between 50 and 59 years old with Graves' ophthalmopathy.

This clonotype was found many times. J is TRBJ2-3 and V is TRBV30, with TRBD1 matching over 10 bases. There are 16 residues in the CDR3. Trimming removed 5 bases from V and 4 bases from J; junction bases left unmatched: 12. Germline lookup yields CDR1 GTSNPN and CDR2 SVGIG (reference sequence). The CDR3 loop reads CAWLPRDRGFADTQYF. CDR3 nucleotides: TGTGCCTGGTTGCCCCGGGACAGGGGTTTCGCAGATACGCAGTATTTT.

The V call is TRBV24-1, the J call TRBJ2-1, with D possibly being TRBD1 or TRBD2 (5 bases each). V lost 1 base to trimming and J lost 5 bases, with 8 bases between them. Germline V lookup: CDR1 KGHDR, CDR2 SFDVKD. There are 14 residues in the CDR3. CDR3 sequence (DNA): TGTGCCACCAGTGATTTCAGGGAGAACAATGAGCAGTTCTTC. This sequence encodes CATSDFRENNEQFF.